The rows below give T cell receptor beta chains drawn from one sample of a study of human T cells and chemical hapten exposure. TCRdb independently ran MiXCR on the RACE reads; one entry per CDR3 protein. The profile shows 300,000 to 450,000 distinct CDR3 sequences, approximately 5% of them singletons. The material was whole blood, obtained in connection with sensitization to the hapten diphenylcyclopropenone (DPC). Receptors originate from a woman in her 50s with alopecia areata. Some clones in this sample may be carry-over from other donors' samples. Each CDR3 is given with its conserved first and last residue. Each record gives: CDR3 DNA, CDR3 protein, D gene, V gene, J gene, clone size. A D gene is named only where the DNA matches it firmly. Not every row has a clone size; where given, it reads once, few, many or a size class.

DNA: TGCGCCAGCAGCTTGACAGGGGAAAGCACCGGGGAGCTGTTTTTT
CDR3: CASSLTGESTGELFF
D: TRBD1
V: TRBV5-1
J: TRBJ2-2
size: many

DNA: TGTGCCAGCACGGATAGCGGGAGTGATACGCAGTATTTT
CDR3: CASTDSGSDTQYF
D: TRBD2
V: TRBV28
J: TRBJ2-3
size: many

DNA: TGTGCCAGCAGCTTACTAGCCCCGGAAGCTTTCTTT
CDR3: CASSLLAPEAFF
D: .
V: TRBV7-9
J: TRBJ1-1
size: many

DNA: TGTGCCAGCAGCTTAGTGTCTAGCGAGGCCGGGGAGCTGTTTTTT
CDR3: CASSLVSSEAGELFF
D: .
V: TRBV7-6
J: TRBJ2-2
size: few

DNA: TGTGCTAGTGGTTTTGAGTGGACAGGGTCGAAGAACACTGAAGCTTTCTTT
CDR3: CASGFEWTGSKNTEAFF
D: TRBD1
V: TRBV12-5
J: TRBJ1-1
size: .

DNA: TGTGCCAGCAGGAAGGAGGGGGTAGAGACCCAGTACTTC
CDR3: CASRKEGVETQYF
D: .
V: TRBV7-2
J: TRBJ2-5
size: few

DNA: TGTGCCAGCAGTTACGGGACAGGCGAGCAGTACTTC
CDR3: CASSYGTGEQYF
D: TRBD1
V: TRBV6-6
J: TRBJ2-7
size: many

DNA: TGCAGTGCTAGAGGACGGATATTTGCAACTAATGAAAAACTGTTTTTT
CDR3: CSARGRIFATNEKLFF
D: .
V: TRBV20-1
J: TRBJ1-4
size: many

DNA: TGTGCCAGCTCACCAGAGATGAACATTCAGTACTTC
CDR3: CASSPEMNIQYF
D: .
V: TRBV18
J: TRBJ2-4
size: .

DNA: TGTGCCAGCAGTTGGGACAGGGGTGAAGAGCAGTACTTC
CDR3: CASSWDRGEEQYF
D: TRBD1
V: TRBV7-9
J: TRBJ2-7
size: .

DNA: TGTGCCAGCAGTTTAGGGACAGGGATCGCAGATACGCAGTATTTT
CDR3: CASSLGTGIADTQYF
D: TRBD1
V: TRBV12-3/TRBV12-4
J: TRBJ2-3
size: many

DNA: TGTGCCAGCAGAAATTTAGGGGGCGCAAATGAGCAGTTCTTC
CDR3: CASRNLGGANEQFF
D: TRBD1
V: TRBV2
J: TRBJ2-1
size: few

DNA: TGTGCCAGCTCCACCCCCCGACAGGGATTATCTTACTTC
CDR3: CASSTPRQGLSYF
D: TRBD1
V: TRBV18
J: TRBJ2-7
size: many

DNA: TGTGCCAGCAGCTTCGACTCGCACAATGAGCAGTTCTTC
CDR3: CASSFDSHNEQFF
D: .
V: TRBV11-2
J: TRBJ2-1
size: many

DNA: TGCGCCAGCAGCCGCTACCCTCTAGCGGGGGGTACTCAAGAGACCCAGTACTTC
CDR3: CASSRYPLAGGTQETQYF
D: TRBD2
V: TRBV5-1
J: TRBJ2-5
size: many

DNA: TGTGCCAGCAGTGGTGACGGGGGTTACAATGAGCAGTTCTTC
CDR3: CASSGDGGYNEQFF
D: .
V: TRBV6-1
J: TRBJ2-1
size: many

DNA: TGTGCCAGCAGCTCAGGGATCGGAACCCTAACAAGAGATACGCAGTATTTT
CDR3: CASSSGIGTLTRDTQYF
D: .
V: TRBV11-1
J: TRBJ2-3
size: many

DNA: TGTGCCAGCAGCCCCCGGACAGGGTTGAACACCGGGGAGCTGTTTTTT
CDR3: CASSPRTGLNTGELFF
D: TRBD1
V: TRBV3-1
J: TRBJ2-2
size: many

DNA: TGCAGCGTTGATACGAGTAACTATGGCTACACCTTC
CDR3: CSVDTSNYGYTF
D: .
V: TRBV29-1
J: TRBJ1-2
size: few

DNA: TGTGCCAGCAGCTTAGGGTCCCAGGGAGGATGGGGCAATCAGCCCCAGCATTTT
CDR3: CASSLGSQGGWGNQPQHF
D: .
V: TRBV7-9
J: TRBJ1-5
size: many

DNA: TGTGCCAGCAGCTTGGAGGGGCGAAACACCATATATTTT
CDR3: CASSLEGRNTIYF
D: .
V: TRBV7-9
J: TRBJ1-3
size: many

DNA: TGTGCCAGCAGTTTCCTGGACTCGGGCACTGAAGCTTTCTTT
CDR3: CASSFLDSGTEAFF
D: .
V: TRBV6-2/TRBV6-3
J: TRBJ1-1
size: many

DNA: TGTGCCAGCAGCTCGGCCCTAAAGACAGATACGCAGTATTTT
CDR3: CASSSALKTDTQYF
D: .
V: TRBV7-9
J: TRBJ2-3
size: many

DNA: TGTGCTAGTGGCCTGGGACTAGCGGGGTCGGATGAGCAGTTCTTC
CDR3: CASGLGLAGSDEQFF
D: TRBD2
V: TRBV12-5
J: TRBJ2-1
size: many

DNA: TGTGCCAGCAGCCTTACCTCTAGCACAGATACGCAGTATTTT
CDR3: CASSLTSSTDTQYF
D: .
V: TRBV7-9
J: TRBJ2-3
size: .

DNA: TGCAGCGTTGAAGCCCACGGGAACACCGGGGAGCTGTTTTTT
CDR3: CSVEAHGNTGELFF
D: .
V: TRBV29-1
J: TRBJ2-2
size: many

DNA: TGTGCCAGCAGCTTAAACGCGTGGAATGAGCAGTTCTTC
CDR3: CASSLNAWNEQFF
D: .
V: TRBV11-3
J: TRBJ2-1
size: many

DNA: TGTGCCACCAGCAGAGCTAGCGGGGGGTACAATGAGCAGTTCTTC
CDR3: CATSRASGGYNEQFF
D: TRBD2
V: TRBV15
J: TRBJ2-1
size: .

DNA: TGTGCCAGTAGTATACGTGGGGCCAACGTCCTGACTTTC
CDR3: CASSIRGANVLTF
D: .
V: TRBV19
J: TRBJ2-6
size: few

DNA: TGTGCCAGCAGTTTATTAGCCAAAAACATTCAGTACTTC
CDR3: CASSLLAKNIQYF
D: .
V: TRBV12-3/TRBV12-4
J: TRBJ2-4
size: many

DNA: TGTGCCTGGAGTGGAGGTAGCGGGCCTTACAATGAGCAGTTCTTC
CDR3: CAWSGGSGPYNEQFF
D: TRBD2
V: TRBV30
J: TRBJ2-1
size: .

DNA: TGTGCCAGCAGCTTGGCCGGGACTACAGCTGATACGCAGTATTTT
CDR3: CASSLAGTTADTQYF
D: TRBD2
V: TRBV5-4
J: TRBJ2-3
size: many

DNA: TGTGCCAGCAGCTTAGTGTTTGGGACAGGGGGCTCTGGGGCCAACGTCCTGACTTTC
CDR3: CASSLVFGTGGSGANVLTF
D: TRBD1
V: TRBV7-6
J: TRBJ2-6
size: many

DNA: TGTGCCAGCATCCTACTGGGGACTAGCGGGGGGCCGGCAGCCAATGAGCAGTTCTTC
CDR3: CASILLGTSGGPAANEQFF
D: TRBD2
V: TRBV6-2/TRBV6-3
J: TRBJ2-1
size: many

DNA: TGTGCCAGCAGTTTAGTCGGCGGGAATCAGCCCCAGCATTTT
CDR3: CASSLVGGNQPQHF
D: .
V: TRBV27
J: TRBJ1-5
size: many

DNA: TGTGCCAGCAGTTACTCAGGGAAGGAAGGAGATACGCAGTATTTT
CDR3: CASSYSGKEGDTQYF
D: .
V: TRBV6-5
J: TRBJ2-3
size: many

DNA: TGTGCTAGTGGTTGGCTCCGGGCCTCTCAATTGAACACTGAAGCTTTCTTT
CDR3: CASGWLRASQLNTEAFF
D: .
V: TRBV12-5
J: TRBJ1-1
size: .

DNA: TGCAGTGCTAGGAGTTTGGGCTCCTACGAGCAGTACTTC
CDR3: CSARSLGSYEQYF
D: .
V: TRBV20-1
J: TRBJ2-7
size: few

DNA: TGTGCCAGCCGCCCCCCGGGAGGCTACGAGCAGTACTTC
CDR3: CASRPPGGYEQYF
D: TRBD2
V: TRBV7-2
J: TRBJ2-7
size: many

DNA: TGTGCCAGCAGCATTCCTAGCGGGTCCACAGATACGCAGTATTTT
CDR3: CASSIPSGSTDTQYF
D: TRBD2
V: TRBV11-2
J: TRBJ2-3
size: many

DNA: TGTGCCAGCAGCGTAGAGGGCCAGCTGAACACTGAAGCTTTCTTT
CDR3: CASSVEGQLNTEAFF
D: .
V: TRBV9
J: TRBJ1-1
size: .

DNA: TGCAGCGTTGTGACACCTTCAAGGGAACAGCAGTACTTC
CDR3: CSVVTPSREQQYF
D: .
V: TRBV29-1
J: TRBJ2-7
size: many

DNA: TGTGCCAGCACTCCGCGGGGATCCCCCACCGGGGAGCTGTTTTTT
CDR3: CASTPRGSPTGELFF
D: .
V: TRBV6-1
J: TRBJ2-2
size: few

DNA: TGTGCCAGCAGCCCCAGGACTAGCGGGGCGACATACAATGAGCAGTTCTTC
CDR3: CASSPRTSGATYNEQFF
D: TRBD2
V: TRBV14
J: TRBJ2-1
size: few

DNA: TGTGCTAGTGGTTTCCCCCTTGGGAGAGCTTTCTTT
CDR3: CASGFPLGRAFF
D: .
V: TRBV12-5
J: TRBJ1-1
size: many

DNA: TGCGCCAGCTTCTCGACAGGATCAGGGGCTGAAGCTTTCTTT
CDR3: CASFSTGSGAEAFF
D: .
V: TRBV10-2
J: TRBJ1-1
size: many

DNA: TGTGCCAGCAGTGAGGGACCGACAGGGTCCGGGGAGCTGTTTTTT
CDR3: CASSEGPTGSGELFF
D: TRBD1
V: TRBV6-1
J: TRBJ2-2
size: many

DNA: TGCAGTGCTAGAATACAGGGTTACGAGCAGTACTTC
CDR3: CSARIQGYEQYF
D: .
V: TRBV20-1
J: TRBJ2-7
size: .

DNA: TGTGCCAGCAACGAGGGCGCCTATAATTCACCCCTCCACTTT
CDR3: CASNEGAYNSPLHF
D: .
V: TRBV25-1
J: TRBJ1-6
size: many

DNA: TGCAGTGCTAGAGATCAGGGGGACAGGCCGTTCTTC
CDR3: CSARDQGDRPFF
D: TRBD1
V: TRBV20-1
J: TRBJ2-1
size: many